This record covers a single T cell receptor (beta chain). Antigen unknown. This specimen belongs to a study of cytomegalovirus exposure and HLA in healthy donors. On the study more broadly: Genotyping showed around 80% of over 350 donors falling in the Caucasian-associated ancestry cluster. Study-wide results and caveats: In an earlier analysis, about 87% or about 30%: the productive usage of most TCR beta V segments.

Germline V gene lookup returns CDR1 SGHVS and CDR2 FQNEAQ. The CDR3 is made up of 15 amino acids. V lost 8 bases, J lost 3 bases, and 11 bases stayed unmatched. The PCR ran on 60 Vbeta and 13 Jbeta primers. Method: immunoSEQ multiplex PCR; TCRdb's copy keeps in-frame clones and lacks some. Of roughly 110,000 clones listed, 77% are singletons. The genes are TRBV7-8 and TRBJ2-5; 8 bases map to TRBD1. This TCR was recovered from a middle-aged man in good health and CMV-seropositive. Sequenced sample: PBMCs. The CDR3 bases are TGTGCCAGCGCCCTACTGACAGGGGCGGAAGAGACCCAGTACTTC. Protein product: CASALLTGAEETQYF.